What follows is one T cell receptor (beta chain) and its context. Its antigen is undetermined. This sample was included in a study of cytomegalovirus exposure and HLA in healthy donors. Overall study findings and caveats: Among TCR beta chains of equal frequency, HLA-associated ones were more clonally expanded in a later analysis. Association with HLA alleles at 0.05 false discovery rate was found for around 17,000 TCR beta sequences in a later analysis. Across HLA loci, a later analysis found differing TCR association rates, with DRB1 most and HLA-C fewest. A missense variant in DCLRE1C was later tied to TCR beta V- and J-gene trimming.

13 Jbeta primers and 60 Vbeta primers were used for the PCR. Profiling relied on immunoSEQ multiplex PCR, and the TCRdb table lists in-frame clones only, not all of them. This repertoire shows 55,000 to 75,000 clones, 65% to 80% found once; its top ten account for around a sixth. Trimming at V came to 4 bases and at J to 4 bases, leaving 8 bases not matched to a gene. The CDR3 covers 15 residues. In germline, CDR1 is SGHKS, CDR2 YYEKEE (reference sequence). The receptor's source is a man in his forties in good health and CMV-seropositive. The sequenced sample consisted of PBMCs. The chain recombines TRBV5-5 with TRBJ1-2, with 9 nucleotides matching TRBD1. CDR3 bases: TGTGCCAGCAGCACCCGACAGGGGGATAGCTATGGCTACACCTTC. It codes for CASSTRQGDSYGYTF. Full variable domain (rest looked up from reference TRBV5-5 and TRBJ1-2): DAGVTQSPTHLIKTRGQQVTLRCSPISGHKSVSWYQQVLGQGPQFIFQYYEKEERGRGNFPDRFSARQFPNYSSELNVNALLLGDSALYLCASSTRQGDSYGYTFGSGTRLTVV.